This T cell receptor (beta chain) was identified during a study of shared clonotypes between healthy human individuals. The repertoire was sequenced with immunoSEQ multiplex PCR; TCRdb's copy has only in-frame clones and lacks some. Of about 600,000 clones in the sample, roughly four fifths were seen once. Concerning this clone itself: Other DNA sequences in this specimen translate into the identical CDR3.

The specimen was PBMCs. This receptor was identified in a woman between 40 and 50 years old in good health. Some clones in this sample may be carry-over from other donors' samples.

In nucleotides, the CDR3 is TGTGCCAGCAGCCCTTACAATGAGCAGTTCTTC. This sequence encodes CASSPYNEQFF. The chain employs TRBV11-2 and TRBJ2-1; D is unresolved. V lost 5 bases, J lost 4 bases, and 3 bases lay in between. Germline V gene data show CDR1 as SGHAT and CDR2 as FQNNGV. CDR3 size: 11 residues.